These 32 T cell receptor beta chains came from one sample sequenced in a study of blood T cell repertoires in COVID-19. Assay: immunoSEQ multiplex PCR; the TCRdb copy retains only in-frame clones and omits some. Of 50,000 to 65,000 clones listed, roughly 92% are singletons. The material sequenced was peripheral blood. The origin of the receptors is a human donor in a cohort sampled during active COVID-19.

The rearrangement joins TRBV7-6 to TRBJ1-1; D is unresolved. Per the germline V gene, CDR1 is SGHVS and CDR2 is FNYEAQ. The CDR3 loop spans 15 amino acids. Trimming removed 1 base at V and 5 bases at J, with 14 bases between. The CDR3 nucleotides are TGTGCCAGCAGCTTAGGGCCCCTTGAGCGGACTGAAGCTTTCTTT. It translates to CASSLGPLERTEAFF.

CDR3 amino acids: CASSYRGETQYF. Written as DNA, the CDR3 is TGTGCCAGCAGTTACAGAGGGGAGACCCAGTACTTC. This rearrangement joins TRBV6-6 to TRBJ2-5; possibly TRBD2 for D (5 bases). Trimming cost V 2 bases and J 5 bases, with 6 bases left between them. The CDR3 extends over 12 amino acids. The V gene's germline CDR1 is MNHNY and CDR2 SVGAGI (reference sequence).

The V and J genes are TRBV19 and TRBJ2-1; 8 bases agree with TRBD2. CDR3 size: 13 residues. Trimming at V came to 6 bases and at J to 7 bases, leaving 5 bases not matched to a gene. Germline V gene data show CDR1 as LNHDA and CDR2 as SQIVND (reference sequence). CDR3 sequence reads: CASRTGGVNEQFF. DNA for the CDR3: TGTGCCAGTAGGACGGGGGGGGTAAATGAGCAGTTCTTC.

This sequence joins TRBV28 and TRBJ2-3; 8 bases are shared with TRBD2. After removal of 5 bases from V and 0 bases from J, the junction contained 4 bases not matched to a gene. Germline V gene sequence: CDR1 MDHEN, CDR2 SYDVKM. The CDR3 spans 15 residues. The DNA for the CDR3 is TGTGCCAGCAGTCACAGCGGGAGTAGCACAGATACGCAGTATTTT. Its protein product is CASSHSGSSTDTQYF.

The chain uses TRBV4-2 and TRBJ2-7; TRBD2 is a possible D gene (5 bases). This CDR3 is 14 amino acids long. Per the germline V gene, CDR1 is LGHNA and CDR2 is YNFKEQ. With 0 bases removed from V and 0 bases from J, the gap between germline ends came to 6 bases. The CDR3 region has the DNA TGTGCCAGCAGCCAAGAAGGGAGCTCCTACGAGCAGTACTTC. This codes for CASSQEGSSYEQYF.

V gene TRBV4-3 combines with J gene TRBJ2-1, with D possibly being TRBD1 (7 bases). The CDR3 runs 15 residues. Germline V CDR1 and CDR2: LGHNA, YSLEER. Trimming shortened V by 0 bases and J by 5 bases, and 11 bases separated the two germline ends. CDR3 nucleotides: TGCGCCAGCAGCCAAGAGGGGGGACAGCACAATGAGCAGTTCTTC. Translating gives CASSQEGGQHNEQFF.

This clone came up once. V and J are TRBV6-5 and TRBJ2-1, with 7 bases identical to TRBD2. CDR3 length: 14 residues. The germline V gene has CDR1 MNHEY and CDR2 SVGAGI. Trimming removed 6 bases from V and 4 bases from J; junction bases left unmatched: 6. The CDR3 is CASRGSGEYNEQFF. The CDR3 DNA sequence: TGTGCCAGCAGGGGGAGCGGGGAATACAATGAGCAGTTCTTC.

This clone was picked up one time. The rearrangement links TRBV18 to TRBJ2-7; 7 nucleotides line up with TRBD1. The CDR3 covers 13 residues. Germline V gene lookup returns CDR1 KGHSH and CDR2 LQKENI. The junction had 2 bases not matched to a gene; V was cut back by 3 bases and J by 3 bases. CDR3 coding DNA: TGTGCCAGCTCACCCGGGACAGACTACGAGCAGTACTTC. Protein sequence: CASSPGTDYEQYF.

The chain couples TRBV6-5 to TRBJ1-2; D call uncertain. Trimming shortened V by 11 bases and J by 8 bases, and 12 bases separated the two germline ends. Germline V CDR1 and CDR2: MNHEY, SVGAGI. This CDR3 is built from 10 residues. The CDR3 loop is CAGLKGGYTF. For the CDR3, the DNA is TGTGCCGGACTAAAAGGAGGCTACACCTTC.

The CDR3 loop is CASSLRGPSGNTIYF. In nucleotides, the CDR3 is TGTGCCAGCAGCTTAAGAGGGCCAAGTGGGAACACCATATATTTT. The chain carries TRBV7-8 and TRBJ1-3; D is unresolved. This CDR3 spans 15 amino acids. In germline, CDR1 is SGHVS, CDR2 FQNEAQ. Trimming removed 2 bases from V and 7 bases from J, with 15 bases in between.

This chain uses TRBV6-6 with TRBJ1-5, with TRBD1 identical over 7 bases. In germline, CDR1 is MNHNY, CDR2 SVGAGI (reference sequence). V shed 5 bases, J shed 5 bases, and the junction held 3 bases outside the gene matches. The CDR3 is 13 amino acids. The CDR3 is CASSATGDQPQHF. The CDR3, as DNA: TGTGCCAGCAGTGCTACAGGGGATCAGCCCCAGCATTTT.

V and J are TRBV7-8 and TRBJ2-7; TRBD1 might be the D (6 bases). Germline loops: CDR1 SGHVS, CDR2 FQNEAQ. The CDR3 has 14 amino acids. The V gene lost 5 bases and the J gene lost 0 bases, with 11 bases spanning the gap. CDR3 nucleotides: TGTGCCAGCAGCCTACAGGGTAGCTCCTACGAGCAGTACTTC. Translation: CASSLQGSSYEQYF.

V and J are TRBV6-5 and TRBJ1-2; no clear D gene. V lost 6 bases, J lost 2 bases, and 13 bases lay in between. This CDR3 comprises 14 residues. Germline lookup yields CDR1 MNHEY and CDR2 SVGAGI. The DNA of the CDR3 is TGTGCCAGCAGGAGGAGCGATAACAACTATGGCTACACCTTC. This translates into CASRRSDNNYGYTF.

This chain links TRBV5-4 with TRBJ2-2, with 10 bases that match TRBD2. V lost 0 bases and J lost 7; bases outside the gene matches: 9. The CDR3 totals 17 residues. CDR1 and CDR2 from the germline V gene are SGHNT and YYREEE (reference sequence). DNA of the CDR3: TGTGCCAGCAGCTTGGCCCAGCGGGGGGGCCGGGGCGGGGAGCTGTTTTTT. Its protein product is CASSLAQRGGRGGELFF.

This clone was detected a few times. The V and J genes are TRBV6-4 and TRBJ2-2; maybe TRBD1 (5 bases). This CDR3 contains 15 residues. The V gene's germline CDR1 is MRHNA and CDR2 SNTAGT. Trimming took 7 bases from V and 2 from J, leaving 14 bases between them. CDR3 nucleotide sequence: TGTGCCAGCATATTACGCAGGGCAAACACCGGGGAGCTGTTTTTT. Protein product: CASILRRANTGELFF.

The chain joins TRBV5-1 to TRBJ2-7; 7 bases fit TRBD1. CDR3 length: 14 amino acids. With V trimmed by 4 bases and J by 4 bases, 8 bases remained unmatched. The germline V gene has CDR1 SGHRS and CDR2 YFSETQ. The CDR3 here is CASSHTGQRYEQYF. DNA for the CDR3: TGCGCCAGCAGCCATACGGGACAGAGATACGAGCAGTACTTC.

V is TRBV7-3 and J is TRBJ2-2; D perhaps matches TRBD2 (6 bases). V was clipped by 4 bases and J by 7 bases, with 10 bases between them. Per germline, CDR1 SGHTA and CDR2 FQGTGA. The CDR3 length is 13 residues. CDR3 protein: CASSYTAGGELFF. DNA for the CDR3: TGTGCCAGCAGCTATACAGCGGGCGGGGAGCTGTTTTTT.

The rearrangement links TRBV4-1 to TRBJ1-1, with D possibly TRBD1 on 5 matching bases. CDR1 MGHRA and CDR2 YSYEKL come from the germline V gene. V lost 3 bases and J 10 bases, leaving 18 bases between the germline ends. The CDR3 extends over 14 amino acids. CDR3 amino acids: CASSHLGRGFGAFF. The CDR3 bases are TGCGCCAGCAGCCACTTGGGGCGGGGGTTTGGAGCTTTCTTT.

This clone was seen only once. V gene TRBV10-1 combines with J gene TRBJ1-4; D may be TRBD1 (6 bases). The ends were cut back, 8 bases at V and 10 bases at J, with 17 bases in the middle. This CDR3 contains 13 residues. CDR1 WNHNN and CDR2 SYGVQD come from the germline V gene (reference sequence). CDR3: CASFHLTGGKLFF. As DNA, the CDR3 is TGCGCCAGCTTCCACCTGACAGGCGGAAAACTGTTTTTT.

The chain recombines TRBV7-5 with TRBJ1-1. TRBV7-5 is assigned pseudogene status. CDR3 size: 16 residues. The CDR3 nucleotides read TGTGCCAGAAGCTTCGACGGACGGCCGGGGGGCACTGAAGCTTTCTTT. Translation gives CARSFDGRPGGTEAFF.

The chain couples TRBV19 to TRBJ2-1, with D perhaps TRBD2 (6 bases). Germline CDR1 reads LNHDA; CDR2 reads SQIVND (reference sequence). Trimming cost V 3 bases and J 4 bases, with 10 bases left between them. The CDR3 consists of 14 residues. The CDR3 reads CASSISREYNEQFF. CDR3 in DNA: TGTGCCAGTAGTATTTCGCGGGAATACAATGAGCAGTTCTTC.

The J gene is TRBJ2-7, the V gene TRBV5-4, with 9 bases fitting TRBD1. Germline V lookup: CDR1 SGHNT, CDR2 YYREEE (reference sequence). V gave up 6 bases and J gave up 4 bases; unmatched junction bases: 17. The CDR3 is 17 residues long. CDR3 residues: CASTRGGLSGTGYEQYF. Here the CDR3 DNA reads TGTGCCAGCACCCGCGGCGGGTTATCCGGGACAGGGTACGAGCAGTACTTC.

This chain links TRBV5-1 with TRBJ2-2; D not resolved. Trimming stripped 8 bases from V and 5 bases from J, with 19 bases between. The CDR3 consists of 15 residues. Germline V CDR1 and CDR2: SGHRS, YFSETQ. Here the CDR3 reads CASTGTSRNTGELFF. The CDR3 DNA sequence: TGCGCCAGTACCGGAACATCGAGGAATACCGGGGAGCTGTTTTTT.

The CDR3 DNA follows: TGTGCCAGCAGCTTACCGAGAGCGAGACCCTACGAGCAGTACTTC. Translating gives CASSLPRARPYEQYF. J is TRBJ2-7 and V is TRBV7-2, with no clear D. V was pared by 2 bases and J by 2 bases, with 13 bases between. Germline CDR1 and CDR2: SGHTA and FQGNSA. This CDR3 region has 15 residues. Full variable domain (outside the CDR3, taken from reference TRBV7-2 and TRBJ2-7): GAGVSQSPSNKVTEKGKDVELRCDPISGHTALYWYRQSLGQGLEFLIYFQGNSAPDKSGLPSDRFSAERTGGSVSTLTIQRTQQEDSAVYLCASSLPRARPYEQYFGPGTRLTVT.

The V gene is TRBV6-5, the J gene TRBJ1-1; 8 bases align to TRBD1. Germline CDR1 reads MNHEY; CDR2 reads SVGAGI. The CDR3 is made up of 14 amino acids. V was clipped by 2 bases and J by 5 bases; unmatched bases: 4. This CDR3 reads CASSYGDRFTEAFF. In nucleotides, the CDR3 is TGTGCCAGCAGTTACGGGGACAGGTTTACTGAAGCTTTCTTT.

This clone was found once. The chain recombines TRBV7-9 with TRBJ2-1; 8 bases are shared with TRBD2. Germline V gives CDR1 SEHNR, CDR2 FQNEAQ (reference sequence). This CDR3 contains 17 residues. V shed 8 bases, J shed 1 base, and the junction held 13 bases outside the gene matches. The CDR3 sequence is CASLRPGLAFSYNEQFF. The CDR3 coding sequence is TGTGCCAGCCTTCGGCCCGGACTAGCTTTTTCCTACAATGAGCAGTTCTTC. Using reference TRBV7-9 and TRBJ2-1 for the parts outside the CDR3, the full variable domain is DTGVSQNPRHKITKRGQNVTFRCDPISEHNRLYWYRQTLGQGPEFLTYFQNEAQLEKSRLLSDRFSAERPKGSFSTLEIQRTEQGDSAMYLCASLRPGLAFSYNEQFFGPGTRLTVL.

The rearrangement joins TRBV5-6 to TRBJ1-1; 7 nucleotides agree with TRBD1. Germline lookup yields CDR1 SGHDT and CDR2 YYEEEE. The CDR3 extends over 15 amino acids. V gave up 0 bases and J gave up 6 bases; unmatched junction bases: 8. CDR3 residues: CASSLGVRGYAEAFF. The CDR3 DNA sequence: TGTGCCAGCAGCTTGGGGGTCAGGGGGTATGCTGAAGCTTTCTTT.

The V and J genes are TRBV7-2 and TRBJ2-7, with 11 bases lining up with TRBD1. The V gene end was trimmed by 5 bases and the J gene end by 3 bases; junction bases not matched to a gene: 9. Germline V gene data show CDR1 as SGHTA and CDR2 as FQGNSA. CDR3 length equals 16 residues. In DNA form, the CDR3 reads TGTGCCAGCAGCCCATATTCCGGGACAGGGGGCTACGAGCAGTACTTC. Translation: CASSPYSGTGGYEQYF. Drawing the rest from reference TRBV7-2 and TRBJ2-7, the complete variable domain is GAGVSQSPSNKVTEKGKDVELRCDPISGHTALYWYRQSLGQGLEFLIYFQGNSAPDKSGLPSDRFSAERTGGSVSTLTIQRTQQEDSAVYLCASSPYSGTGGYEQYFGPGTRLTVT.

This chain connects TRBV29-1 to TRBJ2-2, with 7 bases identical to TRBD2. The ends lost 7 bases at V and 6 bases at J; junction bases unmatched: 17. The CDR3 is 16 residues long. Germline V lookup: CDR1 SQVTM, CDR2 ANQGSEA. The CDR3 here is CSALPGGSDRAGELFF. Here the CDR3 DNA reads TGCAGCGCTCTCCCCGGGGGGTCCGACCGGGCCGGGGAGCTGTTTTTT.

The V and J genes are TRBV12-5 and TRBJ1-1; D is undetermined. This CDR3 is built from 15 residues. Germline lookup yields CDR1 LGHNT and CDR2 FRNRAP. Trimming shortened V by 0 bases and J by 5 bases, and 13 bases separated the two germline ends. Here the CDR3 DNA reads TGTGCTAGTGGTTTGGTAACGGCTAGAGGAACTGAAGCTTTCTTT. This translates into CASGLVTARGTEAFF.

The chain employs TRBV29-1 and TRBJ2-7, with D hard to call. V was pared by 1 base and J by 6 bases, with 10 bases between. Germline-derived CDR1 and CDR2 are SQVTM and ANQGSEA. This CDR3 contains 12 residues. The CDR3 sequence: CSVEGSGFEQYF. CDR3 DNA sequence: TGCAGCGTTGAAGGTTCAGGATTCGAGCAGTACTTC.

This clone was found once. The CDR3 sequence is CASSGSPGAGELFF. DNA of the CDR3: TGCGCCAGCAGCGGAAGTCCCGGGGCCGGGGAGCTGTTTTTT. The chain recombines TRBV5-1 with TRBJ2-2; possible D gene TRBD2, 5 bases. This CDR3 comprises 14 residues. Between the trimmed V and J ends, which lost 4 bases and 6 bases, there was a span of 13 bases. Germline lookup yields CDR1 SGHRS and CDR2 YFSETQ.